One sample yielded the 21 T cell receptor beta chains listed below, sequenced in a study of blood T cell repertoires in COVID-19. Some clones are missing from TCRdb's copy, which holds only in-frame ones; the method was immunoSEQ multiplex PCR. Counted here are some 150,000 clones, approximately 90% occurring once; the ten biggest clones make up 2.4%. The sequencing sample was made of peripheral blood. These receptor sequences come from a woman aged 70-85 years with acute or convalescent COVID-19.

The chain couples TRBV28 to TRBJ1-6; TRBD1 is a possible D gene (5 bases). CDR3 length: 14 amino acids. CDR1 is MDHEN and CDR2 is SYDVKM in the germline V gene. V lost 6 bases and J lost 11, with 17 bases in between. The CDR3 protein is CASSPEAGRAPLHF. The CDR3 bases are TGTGCCAGCAGCCCCGAGGCAGGGAGGGCACCCCTCCACTTT. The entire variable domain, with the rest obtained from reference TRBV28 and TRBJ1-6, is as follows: DVKVTQSSRYLVKRTGEKVFLECVQDMDHENMFWYRQDPGLGLRLIYFSYDVKMKEKGDIPEGYSVSREKKERFSLILESASTNQTSMYLCASSPEAGRAPLHFGNGTRLTVT.

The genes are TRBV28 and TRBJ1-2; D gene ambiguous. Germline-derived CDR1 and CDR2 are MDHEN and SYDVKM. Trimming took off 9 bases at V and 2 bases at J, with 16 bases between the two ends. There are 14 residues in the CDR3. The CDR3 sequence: CASHGFGENYGYTF. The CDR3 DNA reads TGTGCCAGTCACGGTTTCGGGGAGAACTATGGCTACACCTTC.

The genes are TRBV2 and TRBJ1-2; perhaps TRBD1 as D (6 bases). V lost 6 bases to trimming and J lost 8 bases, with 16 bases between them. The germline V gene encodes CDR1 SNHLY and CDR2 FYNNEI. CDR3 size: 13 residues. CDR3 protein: CASSIRGSWGYTF. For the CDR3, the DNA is TGTGCCAGCAGCATCAGGGGCTCCTGGGGCTACACCTTC.

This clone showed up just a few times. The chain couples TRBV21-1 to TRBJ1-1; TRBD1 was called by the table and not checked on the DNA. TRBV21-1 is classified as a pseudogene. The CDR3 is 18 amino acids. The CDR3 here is CASSKSARQGQPNTEAFF. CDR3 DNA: TGTGCCAGCAGCAAGTCCGCGAGACAGGGGCAACCAAACACTGAAGCTTTCTTT.

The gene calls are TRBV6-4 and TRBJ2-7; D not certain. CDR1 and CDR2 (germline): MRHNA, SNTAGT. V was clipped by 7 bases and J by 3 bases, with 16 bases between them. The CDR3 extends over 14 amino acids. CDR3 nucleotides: TGTGCCAGCACCTCTAATGTGATCGGCTACGAGCAGTACGTC. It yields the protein CASTSNVIGYEQYV.

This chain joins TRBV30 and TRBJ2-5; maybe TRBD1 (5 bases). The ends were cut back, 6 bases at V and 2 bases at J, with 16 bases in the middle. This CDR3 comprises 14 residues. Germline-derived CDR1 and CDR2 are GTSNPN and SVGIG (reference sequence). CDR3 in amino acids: CACPKKGIQETQYF. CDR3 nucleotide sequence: TGTGCCTGCCCCAAAAAGGGGATACAAGAGACCCAGTACTTC.

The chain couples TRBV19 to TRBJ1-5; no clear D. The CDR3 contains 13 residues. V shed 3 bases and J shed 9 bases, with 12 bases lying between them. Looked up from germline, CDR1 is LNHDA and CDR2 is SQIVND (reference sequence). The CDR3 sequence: CASSIGGVRPQHF. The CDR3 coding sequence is TGTGCCAGTAGTATCGGCGGCGTAAGGCCCCAGCATTTT.

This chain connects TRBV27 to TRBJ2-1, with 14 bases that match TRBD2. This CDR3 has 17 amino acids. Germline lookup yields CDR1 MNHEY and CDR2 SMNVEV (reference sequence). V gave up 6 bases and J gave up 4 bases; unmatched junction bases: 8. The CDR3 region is CASSLGTSGGKYNEQFF. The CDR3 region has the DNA TGTGCCAGCAGCCTCGGGACTAGCGGGGGAAAATACAATGAGCAGTTCTTC.

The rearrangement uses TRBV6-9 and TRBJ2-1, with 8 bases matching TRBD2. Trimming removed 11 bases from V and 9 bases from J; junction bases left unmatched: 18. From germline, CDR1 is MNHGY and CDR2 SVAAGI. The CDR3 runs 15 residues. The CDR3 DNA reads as TGTGCCCCCCCGGGGCGGGGGGCCCAGGAAGGTGAGCAGTTCTTC. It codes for CAPPGRGAQEGEQFF.

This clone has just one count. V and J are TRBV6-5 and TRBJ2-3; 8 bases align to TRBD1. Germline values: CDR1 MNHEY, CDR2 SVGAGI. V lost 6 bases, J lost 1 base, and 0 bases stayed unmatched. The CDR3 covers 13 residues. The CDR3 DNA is TGTGCCAGCAGGACAGGGGGCACAGATACGCAGTATTTT. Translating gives CASRTGGTDTQYF.

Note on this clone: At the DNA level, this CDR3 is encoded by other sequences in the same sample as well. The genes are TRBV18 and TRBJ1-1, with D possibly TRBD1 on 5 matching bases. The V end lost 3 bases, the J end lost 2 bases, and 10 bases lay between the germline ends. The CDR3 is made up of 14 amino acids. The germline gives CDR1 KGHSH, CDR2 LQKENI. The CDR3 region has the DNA TGTGCCAGCTCACCGTTGGACACCAACACTGAAGCTTTCTTT. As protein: CASSPLDTNTEAFF.

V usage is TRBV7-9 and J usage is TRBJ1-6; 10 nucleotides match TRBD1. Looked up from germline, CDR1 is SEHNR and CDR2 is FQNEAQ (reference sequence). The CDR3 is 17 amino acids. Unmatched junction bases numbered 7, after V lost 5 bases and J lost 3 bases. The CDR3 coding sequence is TGTGCCAGCAGCAAGGGGACAGGGGCGGACTATAATTCACCCCTCCACTTT. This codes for CASSKGTGADYNSPLHF.

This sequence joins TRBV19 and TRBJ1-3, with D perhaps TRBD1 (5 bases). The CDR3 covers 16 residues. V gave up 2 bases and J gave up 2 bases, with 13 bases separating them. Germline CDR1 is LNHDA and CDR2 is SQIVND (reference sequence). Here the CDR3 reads CASSISDKLPGNTIYF. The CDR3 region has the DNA TGTGCCAGTAGTATATCGGACAAACTACCTGGAAACACCATATATTTT.

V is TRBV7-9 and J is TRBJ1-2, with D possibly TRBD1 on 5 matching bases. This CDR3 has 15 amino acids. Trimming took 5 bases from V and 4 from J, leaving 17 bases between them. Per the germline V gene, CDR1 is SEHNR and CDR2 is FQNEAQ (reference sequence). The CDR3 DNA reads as TGTGCCAGCAGCCGTGGGGCCAGTGAGATCTATGGCTACACCTTC. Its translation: CASSRGASEIYGYTF.

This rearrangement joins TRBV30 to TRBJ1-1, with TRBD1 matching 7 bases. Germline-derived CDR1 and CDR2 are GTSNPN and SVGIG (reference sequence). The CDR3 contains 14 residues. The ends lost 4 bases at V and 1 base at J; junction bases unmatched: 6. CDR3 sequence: CAWKRGLSNTEAFF. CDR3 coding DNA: TGTGCCTGGAAAAGGGGGCTCTCGAACACTGAAGCTTTCTTT.

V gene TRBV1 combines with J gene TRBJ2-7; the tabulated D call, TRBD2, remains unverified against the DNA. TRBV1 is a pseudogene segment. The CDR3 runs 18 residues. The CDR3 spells CTSSQDKSRIPLSYEQYV. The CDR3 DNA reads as TGCACCAGCAGCCAAGATAAATCTAGGATTCCCCTATCCTACGAGCAGTACGTC.

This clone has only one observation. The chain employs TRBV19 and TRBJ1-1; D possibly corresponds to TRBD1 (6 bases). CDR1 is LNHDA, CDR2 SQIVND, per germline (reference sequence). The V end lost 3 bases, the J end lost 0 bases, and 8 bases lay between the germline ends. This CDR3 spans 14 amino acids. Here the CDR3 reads CASSIQGLNTEAFF. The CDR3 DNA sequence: TGTGCCAGTAGTATTCAGGGGCTGAACACTGAAGCTTTCTTT.

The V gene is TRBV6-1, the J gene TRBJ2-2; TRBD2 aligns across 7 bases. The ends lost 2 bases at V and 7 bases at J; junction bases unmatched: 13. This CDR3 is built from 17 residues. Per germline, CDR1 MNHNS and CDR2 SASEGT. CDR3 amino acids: CASSEWHGATGGGELFF. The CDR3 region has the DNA TGTGCCAGCAGTGAATGGCATGGAGCGACGGGGGGCGGGGAGCTGTTTTTT.

CDR3 sequence (DNA): TGCGCCAGCAGCCGATTCAGTCCTAGACCCGACGGGCAAGAGACCCAGTACTTC. Translation: CASSRFSPRPDGQETQYF. The chain uses TRBV5-1 and TRBJ2-5; D call uncertain. The ends were cut back, 4 bases at V and 2 bases at J, with 24 bases in the middle. Germline V gene data show CDR1 as SGHRS and CDR2 as YFSETQ. The CDR3 length is 18 residues.

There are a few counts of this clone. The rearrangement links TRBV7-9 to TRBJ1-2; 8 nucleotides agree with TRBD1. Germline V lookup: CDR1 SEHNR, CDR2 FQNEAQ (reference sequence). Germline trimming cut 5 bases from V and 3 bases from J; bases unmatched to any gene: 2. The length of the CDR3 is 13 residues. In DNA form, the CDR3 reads TGTGCCAGCAGCCAACAGGGGGACTATGGCTACACCTTC. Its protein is CASSQQGDYGYTF.

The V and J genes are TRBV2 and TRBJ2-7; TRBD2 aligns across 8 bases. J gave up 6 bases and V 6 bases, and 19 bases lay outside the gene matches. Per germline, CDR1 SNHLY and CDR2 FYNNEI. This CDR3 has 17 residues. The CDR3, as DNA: TGTGCCAGCAGCGAAAGCTCGGGGGGGGTCGGGCCTCTCGAGCAGTACTTC. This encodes CASSESSGGVGPLEQYF.